This T cell receptor (beta chain) originates from a study of blood T cell repertoires in COVID-19. The table came from immunoSEQ multiplex PCR; TCRdb's copy has only in-frame clones and leaves some out. The table has about 110,000 clones, 76% seen once. CDR1 SGHRS and CDR2 YFSETQ come from the germline V gene. The CDR3 runs 16 residues. V lost 4 bases to trimming and J lost 0 bases, with 14 bases between them. The Seattle patients, enrolled during active infection, were followed longitudinally. The source material was peripheral blood. This chain connects TRBV5-1 to TRBJ2-1, with D perhaps matching TRBD2 (5 bases). The receptor comes from a man older than 75 with COVID-19, enrolled during active disease. This chain's CDR3 is CASSRNGVSSYNEQFF. The CDR3 DNA is TGCGCCAGCAGCCGGAACGGGGTCAGCTCCTACAATGAGCAGTTCTTC.